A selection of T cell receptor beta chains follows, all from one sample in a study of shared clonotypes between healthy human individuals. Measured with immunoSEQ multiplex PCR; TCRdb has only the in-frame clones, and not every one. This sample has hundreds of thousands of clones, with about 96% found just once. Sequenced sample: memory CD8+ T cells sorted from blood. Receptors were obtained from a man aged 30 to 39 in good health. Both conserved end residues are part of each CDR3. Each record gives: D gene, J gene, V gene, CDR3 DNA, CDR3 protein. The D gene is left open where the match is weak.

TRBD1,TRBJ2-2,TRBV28,TGTGCCAGCAGCGACCGGACAGGAGTAAACACCGGGGAGCTGTTTTTT,CASSDRTGVNTGELFF
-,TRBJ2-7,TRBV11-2,TGTGCCAGCAGCCCATCCTACGAGCAGTACTTC,CASSPSYEQYF
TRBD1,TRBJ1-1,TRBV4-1,TGCGCCAGCAGCCAAGCGGGACAGGCTTATAAGGCTTTCTTT,CASSQAGQAYKAFF
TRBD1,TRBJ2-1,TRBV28,TGTGCCAGCAGTTTATCTGGACAGGTTCTCAATGAGCAGTTCTTC,CASSLSGQVLNEQFF
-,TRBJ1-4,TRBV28,TGTGCCAGCAGTTCTCGGGGCGCCGGTGAAAAACTGTTTTTT,CASSSRGAGEKLFF
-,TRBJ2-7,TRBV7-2,TGTGCCAGCAGCTTCAGATCAGCCACTAGTTCTGTTTACGAGCAGTACTTC,CASSFRSATSSVYEQYF
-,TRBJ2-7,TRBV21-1,TGTGCCAGCAGCAAAGGTGTCAGGACCTCCTACGAGCAGTACTTC,CASSKGVRTSYEQYF
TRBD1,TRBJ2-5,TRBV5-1,TGCGCCAGCAGCTTGGATTACAGGGGGTGGGAGACCCAGTACTTC,CASSLDYRGWETQYF
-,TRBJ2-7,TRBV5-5,TGTGCCAGCAGCTTGGGGGGAGCCGCCTACGAGCAGTACTTC,CASSLGGAAYEQYF
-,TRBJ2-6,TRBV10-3,TGTGCCATCAGTGGACAAAACTCTGGGGCCAACGTCCTGACTTTC,CAISGQNSGANVLTF
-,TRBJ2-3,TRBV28,TGTGCCAGCACCTCATCAACCACAGATACGCAGTATTTT,CASTSSTTDTQYF
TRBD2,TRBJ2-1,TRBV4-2,TGTGCCAGCAGCCAAGCCCCTACTAGCGGGAGAAACAATGAGCAGTTCTTC,CASSQAPTSGRNNEQFF
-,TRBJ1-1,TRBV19,TGTGCCAGTAGATTAAGGACATCGAACACTGAAGCTTTCTTT,CASRLRTSNTEAFF